This record covers a single T cell receptor (beta chain). Its specificity is not known. These data come from a study of T-cell memory formation after mild COVID-19. The wider study: TCR clustering was largely donor specific. The study's findings and limits: Contracting CD4+ clones sat mainly in CM and EM; CD8+ in EMRA.

The CDR3 runs to 15 residues. The V gene lost 5 bases and the J gene lost 6 bases, with 18 bases spanning the gap. Germline CDR1 and CDR2: SGHAT and FQNNGV. Constant-segment primers were used for 5'RACE, and the resulting TCR alpha and TCR beta cDNA libraries carried sample barcodes and UMIs. Via MiXCR, TCRdb re-called the 5' RACE reads, giving one row per CDR3 protein. The sample lists roughly 240,000 distinct CDR3 sequences; about 17% were seen once. The chain uses TRBV11-2 and TRBJ2-3; either TRBD1 or TRBD2 may fit D (5 bases each). The sample was PBMCs or a T cell subset sorted from them (not recorded which). This clonotype originated in a man between 18 and 35 years old who had mild COVID-19 (a few samples of this study predate the infection). Cell type and time point are not known. CDR3 nucleotide sequence: TGTGCCAGCAGCCCGAGGGGCCAAGTATCCGATACGCAGTATTTT. It translates to CASSPRGQVSDTQYF. Combining the CDR3 with reference TRBV11-2 and TRBJ2-3 gives the whole variable domain EAGVAQSPRYKIIEKRQSVAFWCNPISGHATLYWYQQILGQGPKLLIQFQNNGVVDDSQLPKDRFSAERLKGVDSTLKIQPAKLEDSAVYLCASSPRGQVSDTQYFGPGTRLTVL.